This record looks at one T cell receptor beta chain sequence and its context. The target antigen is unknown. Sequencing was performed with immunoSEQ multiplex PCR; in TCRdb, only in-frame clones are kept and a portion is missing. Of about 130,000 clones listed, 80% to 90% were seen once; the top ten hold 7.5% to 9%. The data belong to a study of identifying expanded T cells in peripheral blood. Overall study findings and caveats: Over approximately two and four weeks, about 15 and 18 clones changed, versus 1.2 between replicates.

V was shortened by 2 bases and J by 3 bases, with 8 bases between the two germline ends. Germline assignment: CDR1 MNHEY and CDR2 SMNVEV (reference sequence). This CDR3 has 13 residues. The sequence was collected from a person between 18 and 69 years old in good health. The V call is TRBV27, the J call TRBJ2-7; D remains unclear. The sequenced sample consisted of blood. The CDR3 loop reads CASSLNGVYEQYF. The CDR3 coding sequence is TGTGCCAGCAGTTTAAACGGAGTCTACGAGCAGTACTTC.